This T cell receptor (beta chain) was obtained from a study of neurological immune-mediated disorders. This clonotype was seen at least ten times. This CDR3 spans 16 amino acids. The germline CDR1 and CDR2 sequences are MNHNS and SASEGT. V lost 6 bases and J lost 2; bases outside the gene matches: 8. TCRdb used MiXCR to reprocess the 5' RACE reads, holding one entry per CDR3 protein. This sample has about 80,000 distinct CDR3 sequences, with over 4.5% found just once. Time point specified: longitudinal time-point 2. The chain links TRBV6-1 to TRBJ2-5; 11 nucleotides align to TRBD2. The sequence was obtained from a woman aged 60 to 75 with multiple sclerosis. The sequencing input was PBMCs. CDR3 residues: CASSLTIAGGQETQYF. CDR3 coding DNA: TGTGCCAGCAGCCTTACTATAGCGGGGGGGCAAGAGACCCAGTACTTC.